The present T cell receptor beta chain was sequenced within a study of T cells in Graves' hyperthyroidism and ophthalmopathy. This clonotype was found many times. Its antigen is not identified. RNA transcripts gave rise to amplified TCR beta CDR3 regions. Initially, a first-round RT-PCR of the TCR CDR3 employed the HTBI primer set. MiXCR, applied by TCRdb to the multiplex PCR reads, yields one record per CDR3 protein. The sample lists hundreds of thousands of distinct CDR3 sequences, 15% to 20% occurring once. J lost 0 bases, V lost 1 base, and 5 bases had no gene match. This CDR3 has 16 amino acids. Germline loops: CDR1 DFQATT, CDR2 SNEGSKA (reference sequence). The study, taken as a whole, reports: In the analysis, a 13 V-J model separated ophthalmopathy from stable hyperthyroidism.

Each diagnosis was grounded in clinical symptoms, serum thyroxine and TRAb, thyroid ultrasound, and orbital computed tomography. This clonotype originated in a woman aged 30 to 39 with Graves' hyperthyroidism. The chain carries TRBV20-1 and TRBJ2-7; TRBD2 aligns across 11 bases. Input material: blood. The CDR3 DNA reads TGCAGTGCTAGAGCGATACTAGCGGGGGTCTCCTACGAGCAGTACTTC. It codes for CSARAILAGVSYEQYF.